The rows below give T cell receptor beta chains drawn from one sample of a study of cytomegalovirus exposure and HLA in healthy donors. Profiling relied on immunoSEQ multiplex PCR, and the TCRdb table lists in-frame clones only, not all of them. Among fewer than 120,000 clones listed, roughly 78% were seen once. Sequencing was carried out using PBMCs. Receptor source: a woman aged 25 to 45 in good health and CMV-seronegative. The CDR3 runs from the conserved cysteine through the conserved F or W. The D gene is left open where the match is weak. Expanded clones are given a class, and other clones once, few, many or no size at all.

>TRBV9|-|-|TRBJ1-6
TGTGCCAGCAGCCCGGGGGGGAGATCACCCCTCCACTTT
CASSPGGRSPLHF
>TRBV6-6|-|-|TRBJ2-7
TGTGCCAGCAGTTACTCGTTCAGCTCCTACGAGCAGTACTTC
CASSYSFSSYEQYF
>TRBV6-1|-|-|TRBJ2-5
TGTGCCAGCAGTGAAGCTGTTAGGGGTGGTGAGACCCAGTACTTC
CASSEAVRGGETQYF
>TRBV2|-|-|TRBJ2-2
TGTGCCAGCAAGGTTCCCAGCGTCGCCGGGGAGCTGTTTTTT
CASKVPSVAGELFF
>TRBV28|-|-|TRBJ2-7
TGTGCCAGCAGTAGCCCGGAGGGGGGGCGCGTATACGAGCAGTACTTC
CASSSPEGGRVYEQYF
>TRBV15|-|-|TRBJ1-4
TGTGCCACCAGCAACAGGTCTTTGCCTAATGAAAAACTGTTTTTT
CATSNRSLPNEKLFF
>TRBV5-4|-|-|TRBJ2-7
TGTGCCAGCAGCCCAAGTGCCGGGTACCAGCAGTACTTC
CASSPSAGYQQYF
>TRBV14|once|TRBD1|TRBJ2-1
TGTGCCAGCAGCAACAGACAGGGGGCTCGAGAGCAGTTCTTC
CASSNRQGAREQFF
>TRBV9|few|TRBD2|TRBJ2-3
TGTGCCAGCAGCGTAGCCCTAGGAGCGGGGGGGCACAATACGCAGTATTTT
CASSVALGAGGHNTQYF
>TRBV5-1|-|-|TRBJ1-2
TGCGCCAGCAGCTTGGCGGGGGAAGGCTACACCTTC
CASSLAGEGYTF
>TRBV5-5|many|TRBD2|TRBJ2-1
TGTGCCAGCAGGAAGGGACTAGCGGGAGACAATGAGCAGTTCTTC
CASRKGLAGDNEQFF
>TRBV29-1|once|TRBD1|TRBJ1-4
TGCAGCGTTGGTCGACAGGGGCGGAATGAAAAACTGTTTTTT
CSVGRQGRNEKLFF
>TRBV4-3|-|-|TRBJ1-2
TGCGCCAGCAGCCAAGATGAGGGACTCTATGGCTACACCTTC
CASSQDEGLYGYTF
>TRBV6-1|-|TRBD1|TRBJ1-5
TGTGCCGCACAGGGCAGGGGGAGCAATCAGCCCCAGCATTTT
CAAQGRGSNQPQHF
>TRBV4-3|-|TRBD1|TRBJ2-7
TGCGCCAGCAGCCAAGGGGTACAGGGGAACTCCTACGAGCAGTACTTC
CASSQGVQGNSYEQYF
>TRBV5-6|-|TRBD1|TRBJ1-2
TGTGCCAGCACCGGGGACAGGAACTATGGCTACACCTTC
CASTGDRNYGYTF
>TRBV5-4|-|-|TRBJ1-5
TGTGCCAGCAGCTTGAACGGGTTCGATCAGCCCCAGCATTTT
CASSLNGFDQPQHF
>TRBV7-9|once|TRBD2|TRBJ2-1
TGTGCCAGCAGCCCCGGTAGGGCGGGAGTGAACCTAAGGCGGAATGAGCAGTTCTTC
CASSPGRAGVNLRRNEQFF
>TRBV4-1|-|-|TRBJ1-2
TGCGCCAGCAGCCAAGTTGGAACAGCTGGCTACACCTTC
CASSQVGTAGYTF
>TRBV19|-|TRBD1|TRBJ2-7
TGTGCCAGTAGTTTCGGGACAGAATACGAGCAGTACTTC
CASSFGTEYEQYF
>TRBV7-9|-|-|TRBJ1-1
TGTGCCAGCAGCCCGACAGGGAACACTGAAGCTTTCTTT
CASSPTGNTEAFF
>TRBV5-1|-|TRBD1|TRBJ2-7
TGCGCCAGCAGCAGGGGACAGTCAGCCTACGAGCAGTACTTC
CASSRGQSAYEQYF
>TRBV5-4|-|TRBD1|TRBJ2-7
TGTGCCAGCAGCGGGGGGACAGGGGCTAGGTGGAACGAGCAGTACTTC
CASSGGTGARWNEQYF
>TRBV7-8|-|-|TRBJ1-1
TGTGCCAGCAGCTTAGTTCAGGGTGAAGCTTTCTTT
CASSLVQGEAFF
>TRBV4-1|-|TRBD2|TRBJ2-1
TGCGCCAGCAGCCAAGTGATGCGGGGGATTTCCTACAATGAGCAGTTCTTC
CASSQVMRGISYNEQFF
>TRBV13|-|TRBD1|TRBJ2-7
TGTGCCAGCAGCTGGACCGGGACAGGGCAGGTGCAGTACTTC
CASSWTGTGQVQYF
>TRBV7-9|once|-|TRBJ2-3
TGTGCCAGCAGCTTAAGGAGGGGGCAGGGAGGCGATACGCAGTATTTT
CASSLRRGQGGDTQYF
>TRBV6-5|-|TRBD1|TRBJ2-1
TGTGCCAGCAGGGACAGGGGAGTGAATGAGCAGTTCTTC
CASRDRGVNEQFF
>TRBV6-6|-|-|TRBJ1-2
TGTGCCAGCAGCCCAGGGGTAAACTATGGCTACACCTTC
CASSPGVNYGYTF